Each of the 23 T cell receptor beta chains below was sequenced from the same sample in a study of T cell responses to AZD1222 COVID-19 vaccine. Profiled with immunoSEQ multiplex PCR; TCRdb holds only in-frame clones, not every one. The sample has 130,000 or so clones, around nine tenths seen once. Sequencing was performed on peripheral blood, taken 28 days after the second dose of the MenACWY control vaccine. The receptors originated from an adult who received the MenACWY meningococcal vaccine as a control.

The genes are TRBV18 and TRBJ2-7; 8 positions agree with TRBD1. The CDR3 is made up of 16 amino acids. V was clipped by 6 bases and J by 0 bases; unmatched bases: 10. The V gene's germline CDR1 is KGHSH and CDR2 LQKENI. CDR3 loop: CASSPSAGGSSYEQYF. CDR3 nucleotide sequence: TGTGCCAGCTCTCCGTCCGCAGGGGGCAGCTCCTACGAGCAGTACTTC.

The chain is built from TRBV24-1 and TRBJ2-1; D is ambiguous. Trimming stripped 2 bases from V and 8 bases from J, with 12 bases between. This CDR3 has 14 amino acids. Germline V gene lookup returns CDR1 KGHDR and CDR2 SFDVKD. The CDR3 is CATSDSLPGDEQFF. As DNA, the CDR3 is TGTGCCACCAGTGATTCCCTCCCAGGAGATGAGCAGTTCTTC.

This chain links TRBV5-4 with TRBJ2-1, with 11 bases aligning to TRBD2. CDR1 SGHNT and CDR2 YYREEE come from the germline V gene (reference sequence). V gave up 9 bases and J gave up 1 base; unmatched junction bases: 6. This CDR3 comprises 15 residues. The CDR3 region has the DNA TGTGCCACACTAGCGGGAGTCGGTTCCTACAATGAGCAGTTCTTC. Its protein is CATLAGVGSYNEQFF.

CDR3 DNA: TGTGCCAGCAGTTTAGCCGGAGAGTTCTACAATGAGCAGTTCTTC. It translates to CASSLAGEFYNEQFF. The genes are TRBV28 and TRBJ2-1; D remains ambiguous. The CDR3 totals 15 residues. Germline CDR1 is MDHEN and CDR2 is SYDVKM. V gave up 2 bases and J gave up 3 bases, with 11 bases separating them.

V is TRBV12-5 and J is TRBJ2-7; perhaps TRBD2 as D (6 bases). The CDR3 has 15 residues. Between the trimmed V and J ends, which lost 7 bases and 7 bases, there was a span of 23 bases. Germline V CDR1 and CDR2: LGHNT, FRNRAP. The CDR3 DNA reads TGTGCTAGTGCCCAAAACCGACTAGTTCTGGGGGAGCAGTACGTC. It codes for CASAQNRLVLGEQYV.

This chain uses TRBV6-2 or TRBV6-3 with TRBJ1-1, with D unclear. Germline-derived CDR1 and CDR2 are MNHEY and SVGEGT. The length of the CDR3 is 15 residues. V lost 2 bases to trimming and J lost 5 bases, with 15 bases between them. The CDR3 nucleotides are TGTGCCAGCAGTTACGCGCCCCAAGGGAGGACTGAAGCTTTCTTT. This gives the protein CASSYAPQGRTEAFF.

The gene calls are TRBV5-8 and TRBJ1-3, with D tentatively TRBD1 (5 bases). This CDR3 is built from 18 residues. Germline V gene sequence: CDR1 SGHTS, CDR2 YDEGEE. The V gene lost 0 bases and the J gene lost 0 bases, with 16 bases spanning the gap. CDR3 amino acids: CASSLALRGGSSGNTIYF. The CDR3 DNA reads as TGTGCCAGCAGCTTGGCGCTTCGGGGGGGAAGCTCTGGAAACACCATATATTTT.

The chain employs TRBV7-9 and TRBJ2-1; 7 bases are shared with TRBD1. Germline assignment: CDR1 SEHNR and CDR2 FQNEAQ (reference sequence). The length of the CDR3 is 14 residues. V gave up 5 bases and J gave up 6 bases; unmatched junction bases: 7. CDR3 amino acids: CASSTETGINEQFF. The CDR3 bases are TGTGCCAGCAGCACCGAGACAGGGATCAATGAGCAGTTCTTC.

The chain employs TRBV11-2 and TRBJ2-7, with D perhaps matching TRBD2 (6 bases). The V and J ends lost 1 base and 2 bases respectively, with 12 bases between them. The germline V gene encodes CDR1 SGHAT and CDR2 FQNNGV. CDR3 length equals 15 residues. The CDR3 is CASSLAAGPTYEQYV. CDR3 DNA sequence: TGTGCCAGCAGCTTAGCAGCGGGCCCAACCTACGAGCAGTACGTC.

This chain links TRBV4-2 with TRBJ1-6; D ambiguous. The V end lost 2 bases, the J end lost 0 bases, and 11 bases lay between the germline ends. CDR1 and CDR2 (germline): LGHNA, YNFKEQ. CDR3 length: 17 residues. In DNA form, the CDR3 reads TGTGCCAGCAGCCAACGGAGCGGTGACTCCTATAATTCACCCCTCCACTTT. Translating gives CASSQRSGDSYNSPLHF.

The chain uses TRBV3-1 (or the pseudogene TRBV3-2) and TRBJ2-4; TRBD1 aligns across 10 bases. Germline trimming cut 5 bases from V and 6 bases from J; bases unmatched to any gene: 7. The CDR3 is made up of 15 amino acids. CDR1 LGHDT and CDR2 YNNKEL come from the germline V gene (reference sequence). Written as DNA, the CDR3 is TGTGCCAGCAGCAAGCTAAGACAGGGGGCAAACATTCAGTACTTC. Residues: CASSKLRQGANIQYF.

The chain is built from TRBV6-1 and TRBJ2-7, with 9 bases matching TRBD1. CDR3 length: 14 amino acids. Germline CDR1 and CDR2: MNHNS and SASEGT. V gave up 2 bases and J gave up 2 bases; unmatched junction bases: 1. CDR3 in DNA: TGTGCCAGCAGTGAAAGGACAGGGGCCTACGAGCAGTACGTC. Translation: CASSERTGAYEQYV.

This clone was seen more than once but under ten times. This chain uses TRBV19 with TRBJ1-6; 7 bases agree with TRBD1. Germline trimming cut 8 bases from V and 4 bases from J; bases unmatched to any gene: 8. The CDR3 extends over 15 amino acids. Germline lookup yields CDR1 LNHDA and CDR2 SQIVND (reference sequence). The CDR3 DNA reads TGTGCCAGTCAATCGGGACAGACATATAATTCACCCCTCCACTTT. It codes for CASQSGQTYNSPLHF.

The rearrangement joins TRBV6-1 to TRBJ1-1; D call uncertain. With 1 base removed from V and 3 bases from J, the gap between germline ends came to 6 bases. Looked up from germline, CDR1 is MNHNS and CDR2 is SASEGT. CDR3 length: 13 amino acids. The CDR3 sequence: CASSEGHDTEAFF. In DNA form, the CDR3 reads TGTGCCAGCAGTGAAGGGCATGACACTGAAGCTTTCTTT.

V usage is TRBV18 and J usage is TRBJ2-7; D gene ambiguous. The germline V and J ends were trimmed by 1 base and 0 bases, with 10 bases remaining between them. The CDR3 contains 15 residues. Germline loops: CDR1 KGHSH, CDR2 LQKENI. In DNA form, the CDR3 reads TGTGCCAGCTCACCACTAGACGAAACCTCCTACGAGCAGTACTTC. Its protein is CASSPLDETSYEQYF.

The chain combines TRBV4-1 with TRBJ1-5; 8 bases align to TRBD1. The CDR3 loop spans 14 amino acids. J lost 7 bases, V lost 3 bases, and 5 bases had no gene match. Germline loops: CDR1 MGHRA, CDR2 YSYEKL. The CDR3 nucleotides read TGCGCCAGCAGCCAGGACAGGGCGAGGCAGCCCCAGCATTTT. Its translation is CASSQDRARQPQHF.

This sequence joins TRBV4-3 and TRBJ1-1; a possible D gene is TRBD1 (5 bases). The CDR3 contains 14 residues. V was shortened by 0 bases and J by 4 bases, with 9 bases between the two germline ends. Germline CDR1 and CDR2: LGHNA and YSLEER. CDR3 sequence (DNA): TGCGCCAGCAGCCAAGATTGGGGGGGCACTGAAGCTTTCTTT. This sequence encodes CASSQDWGGTEAFF.

The genes are TRBV29-1 and TRBJ2-1, with 7 bases fitting TRBD2. The V gene's germline CDR1 is SQVTM and CDR2 ANQGSEA. J gave up 9 bases and V 4 bases, and 9 bases lay outside the gene matches. This CDR3 spans 13 amino acids. The CDR3 loop is CSVAPWGGTEQFF. The CDR3, as DNA: TGCAGCGTTGCACCCTGGGGGGGGACTGAGCAGTTCTTC.

The chain is built from TRBV7-2 and TRBJ2-3, with 9 nucleotides matching TRBD2. Trimming removed 5 bases from V and 3 bases from J; junction bases left unmatched: 12. This CDR3 region has 17 residues. From germline, CDR1 is SGHTA and CDR2 FQGNSA. In DNA form, the CDR3 reads TGTGCCAGCAGCCAATTAGGGCGGGGGGGAGGGACAGATACGCAGTATTTT. Its translation is CASSQLGRGGGTDTQYF.

This rearrangement joins TRBV18 to TRBJ2-1; D is perhaps TRBD1 (6 bases). V lost 2 bases and J lost 5, with 10 bases in between. CDR1 KGHSH and CDR2 LQKENI come from the germline V gene. This CDR3 contains 14 residues. The DNA for the CDR3 is TGTGCCAGCTCACCATTGGGACAAGACAATGAGCAGTTCTTC. Amino acid sequence: CASSPLGQDNEQFF. The whole variable domain, filled in from reference TRBV18 and TRBJ2-1, reads NAGVMQNPRHLVRRRGQEARLRCSPMKGHSHVYWYRQLPEEGLKFMVYLQKENIIDESGMPKERFSAEFPKEGPSILRIQQVVRGDSAAYFCASSPLGQDNEQFFGPGTRLTVL.

The chain is built from TRBV3-1 (or the pseudogene TRBV3-2) and TRBJ2-7, with 12 bases lining up with TRBD2. Germline V gene lookup returns CDR1 LGHDT and CDR2 YNNKEL (reference sequence). The CDR3 consists of 16 residues. V lost 3 bases and J lost 2; bases outside the gene matches: 5. The CDR3 DNA reads as TGTGCCAGCAGCCACGCATCTAGCGGGAGGGCCTACGAGCAGTACTTC. It yields the protein CASSHASSGRAYEQYF.

V and J are TRBV7-2 and TRBJ2-7; 9 bases map to TRBD2. The CDR3 runs to 18 residues. Germline CDR1 reads SGHTA; CDR2 reads FQGNSA. V lost 5 bases, J lost 0 bases, and 14 bases stayed unmatched. For the CDR3, the DNA is TGTGCCAGCAGCGGGGATACGCGGGAGGGAGGTTCCTCCTACGAGCAGTACTTC. The encoded protein is CASSGDTREGGSSYEQYF.

J is TRBJ2-2 and V is TRBV6-5; D gene uncertain. Germline values: CDR1 MNHEY, CDR2 SVGAGI. Trimming left V 2 bases short and J 4 bases short, with 5 bases between. The CDR3 is 13 residues long. CDR3 in amino acids: CASSYRSTGELFF. CDR3 nucleotides: TGTGCCAGCAGTTACAGGAGCACCGGGGAGCTGTTTTTT.